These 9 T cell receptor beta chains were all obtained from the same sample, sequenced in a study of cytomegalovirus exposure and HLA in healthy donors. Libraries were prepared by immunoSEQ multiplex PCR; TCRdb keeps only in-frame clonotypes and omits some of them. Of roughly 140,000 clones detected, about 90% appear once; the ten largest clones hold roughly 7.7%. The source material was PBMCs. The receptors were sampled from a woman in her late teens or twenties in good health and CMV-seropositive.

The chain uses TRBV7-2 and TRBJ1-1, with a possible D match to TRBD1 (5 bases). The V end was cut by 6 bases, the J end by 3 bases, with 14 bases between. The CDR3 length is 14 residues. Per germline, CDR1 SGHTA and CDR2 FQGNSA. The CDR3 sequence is CASRHLRGDTEAFF. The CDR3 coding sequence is TGTGCCAGCAGACATTTGCGGGGGGACACTGAAGCTTTCTTT.

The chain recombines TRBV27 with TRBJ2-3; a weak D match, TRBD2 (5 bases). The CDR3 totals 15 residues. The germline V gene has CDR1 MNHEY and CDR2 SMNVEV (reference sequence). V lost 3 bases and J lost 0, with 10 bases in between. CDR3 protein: CASSFLATSTDTQYF. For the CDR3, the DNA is TGTGCCAGCAGTTTCTTAGCGACCAGCACAGATACGCAGTATTTT.

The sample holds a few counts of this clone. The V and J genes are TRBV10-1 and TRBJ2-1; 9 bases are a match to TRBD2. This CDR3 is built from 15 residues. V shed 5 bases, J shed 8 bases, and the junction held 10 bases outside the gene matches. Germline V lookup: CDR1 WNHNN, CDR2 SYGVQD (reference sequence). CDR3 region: CASSPAGGPMDEQFF. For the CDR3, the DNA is TGCGCCAGCAGTCCAGCGGGAGGCCCTATGGATGAGCAGTTCTTC.

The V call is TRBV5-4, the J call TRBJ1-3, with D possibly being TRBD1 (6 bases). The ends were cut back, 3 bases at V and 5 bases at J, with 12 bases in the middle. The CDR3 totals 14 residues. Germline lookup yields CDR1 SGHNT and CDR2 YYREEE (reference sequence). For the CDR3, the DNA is TGTGCCAGCAGCTCAGGGGACGCGAGAAACACCATATATTTT. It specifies CASSSGDARNTIYF.

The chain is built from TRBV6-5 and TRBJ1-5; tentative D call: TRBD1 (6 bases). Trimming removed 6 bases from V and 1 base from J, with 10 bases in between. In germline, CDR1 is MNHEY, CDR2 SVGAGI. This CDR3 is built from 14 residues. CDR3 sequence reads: CASRTQGSNQPQHF. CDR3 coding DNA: TGTGCCAGCAGAACCCAGGGGAGCAATCAGCCCCAGCATTTT.

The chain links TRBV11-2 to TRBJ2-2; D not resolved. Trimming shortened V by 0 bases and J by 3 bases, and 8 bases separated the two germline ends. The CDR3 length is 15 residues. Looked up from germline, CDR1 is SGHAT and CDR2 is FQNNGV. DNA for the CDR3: TGTGCCAGCAGCTTAGATGGCGGTGACACCGGGGAGCTGTTTTTT. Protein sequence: CASSLDGGDTGELFF. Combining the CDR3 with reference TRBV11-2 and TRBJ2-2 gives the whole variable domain EAGVAQSPRYKIIEKRQSVAFWCNPISGHATLYWYQQILGQGPKLLIQFQNNGVVDDSQLPKDRFSAERLKGVDSTLKIQPAKLEDSAVYLCASSLDGGDTGELFFGEGSRLTVL.

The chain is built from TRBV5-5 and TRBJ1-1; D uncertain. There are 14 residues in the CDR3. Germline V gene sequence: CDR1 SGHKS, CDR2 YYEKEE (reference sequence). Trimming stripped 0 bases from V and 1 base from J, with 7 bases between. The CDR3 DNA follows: TGTGCCAGCAGCTTGGGACTGCGGAACACTGAAGCTTTCTTT. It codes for CASSLGLRNTEAFF. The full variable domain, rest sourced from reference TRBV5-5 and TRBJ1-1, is DAGVTQSPTHLIKTRGQQVTLRCSPISGHKSVSWYQQVLGQGPQFIFQYYEKEERGRGNFPDRFSARQFPNYSSELNVNALLLGDSALYLCASSLGLRNTEAFFGQGTRLTVV.

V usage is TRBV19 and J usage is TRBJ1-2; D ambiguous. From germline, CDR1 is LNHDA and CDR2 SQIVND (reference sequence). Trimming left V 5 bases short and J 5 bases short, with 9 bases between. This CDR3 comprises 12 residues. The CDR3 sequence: CASSSGPYGYTF. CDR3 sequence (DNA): TGTGCCAGTAGTTCGGGTCCTTATGGCTACACCTTC.

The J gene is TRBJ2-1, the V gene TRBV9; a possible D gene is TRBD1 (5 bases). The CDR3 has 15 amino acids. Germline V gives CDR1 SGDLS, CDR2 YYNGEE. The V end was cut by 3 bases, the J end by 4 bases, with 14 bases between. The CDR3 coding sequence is TGTGCCAGCAGCGAACAGGACAACCTATACAATGAGCAGTTCTTC. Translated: CASSEQDNLYNEQFF.